The clone carrying this T cell receptor (beta chain) showed up many times. It was RNA transcripts that yielded the amplified TCR beta CDR3 regions. Using the HTBI primer set, a first-round RT-PCR was run on the TCR CDR3. MiXCR was run by TCRdb on the multiplex PCR reads, yielding one entry per CDR3 protein. The sample has 370,000 or so distinct CDR3 sequences; about 13% are singletons. Diagnoses used clinical symptoms, serum thyroxine and TRAb, thyroid ultrasound and orbital computed tomography. This sample stems from a study of T cells in Graves' hyperthyroidism and ophthalmopathy. Germline CDR1 MDHEN, CDR2 SYDVKM. V was cut by 6 bases and J by 3 bases, with 6 bases left in between. The CDR3 loop spans 13 amino acids.

This chain connects TRBV28 to TRBJ2-6; D unclear. The sequence came from a man aged 25 to 40 with Graves' hyperthyroidism that later progressed to Graves' ophthalmopathy. Sequenced sample: blood. CDR3 sequence reads: CASSLRGANVLTF. CDR3 DNA sequence: TGTGCCAGCAGCTTACGTGGGGCCAACGTCCTGACTTTC.